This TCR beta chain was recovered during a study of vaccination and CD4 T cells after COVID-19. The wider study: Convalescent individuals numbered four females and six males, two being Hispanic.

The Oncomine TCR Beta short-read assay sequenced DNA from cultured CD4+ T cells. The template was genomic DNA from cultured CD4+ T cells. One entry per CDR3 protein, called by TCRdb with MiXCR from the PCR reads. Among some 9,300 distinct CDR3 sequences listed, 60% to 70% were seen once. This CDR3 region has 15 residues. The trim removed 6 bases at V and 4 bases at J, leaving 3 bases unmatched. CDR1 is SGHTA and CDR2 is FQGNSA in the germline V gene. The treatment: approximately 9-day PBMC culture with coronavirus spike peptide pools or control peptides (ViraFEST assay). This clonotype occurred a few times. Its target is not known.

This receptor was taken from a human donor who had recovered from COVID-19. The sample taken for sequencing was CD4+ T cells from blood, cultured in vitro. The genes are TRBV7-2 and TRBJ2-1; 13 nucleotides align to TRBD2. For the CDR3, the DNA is TGTGCCAGCAGGGGGGGACTAGCGGGGTACAATGAGCAGTTCTTC. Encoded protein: CASRGGLAGYNEQFF.